This T cell receptor (beta chain) was sequenced for a study of blood T cell repertoires in COVID-19. For the study at large: Acute and convalescent COVID-19 samples came from the United States, Italy and Spain. The cDNA or gDNA used as material had been derived from T cells, B-cell-depleted T cells, or PBMCs.

The CDR3 spans 15 residues. CDR1 and CDR2 (germline): KGHDR, SFDVKD. The germline V and J ends were trimmed by 0 bases and 5 bases, with 13 bases remaining between them. How the authors handled the data: Scientists estimated how many nucleated cells there were by amplifying reference gene primers. Sequencing was performed with immunoSEQ multiplex PCR; in TCRdb, only in-frame clones are kept and a portion is missing. V, J and clone size are taken as reported in that table, and D and trimming were inferred from the DNA itself. In the table there are almost 400,000 clones, more than 70% of which are singletons.

What was sequenced was peripheral blood. The sequence derives from a woman aged 55 to 70 with COVID-19, enrolled during active disease. The V call is TRBV24-1, the J call TRBJ2-7; maybe TRBD1 (6 bases). CDR3 in DNA: TGTGCCACCAGTGATTTGGGAATTAGGGGGAACGAGCAGTACTTC. Its translation: CATSDLGIRGNEQYF.